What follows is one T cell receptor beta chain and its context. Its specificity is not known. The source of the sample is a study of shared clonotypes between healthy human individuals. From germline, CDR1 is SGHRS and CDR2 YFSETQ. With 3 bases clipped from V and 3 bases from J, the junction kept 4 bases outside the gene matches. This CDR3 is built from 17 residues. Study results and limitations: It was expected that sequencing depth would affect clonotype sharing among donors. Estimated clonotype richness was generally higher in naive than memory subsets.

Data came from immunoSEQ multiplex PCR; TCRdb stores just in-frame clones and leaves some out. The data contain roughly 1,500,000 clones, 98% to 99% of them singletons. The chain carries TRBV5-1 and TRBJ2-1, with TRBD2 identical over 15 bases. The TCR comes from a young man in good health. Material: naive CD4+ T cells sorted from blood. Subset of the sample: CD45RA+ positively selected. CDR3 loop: CASSSGLAGGGYNEQFF. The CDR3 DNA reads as TGCGCCAGCAGCTCCGGACTAGCGGGAGGGGGCTACAATGAGCAGTTCTTC.